These 4 T cell receptor beta chains came from one sample sequenced in a study of T cell responses to AZD1222 COVID-19 vaccine. Some clones are missing from TCRdb's copy, which holds only in-frame ones; the method was immunoSEQ multiplex PCR. The data contain about 180,000 clones, 85% to 90% of them singletons. The sequencing used peripheral blood, collected 28 days after the second dose of the MenACWY control vaccine. The receptors were sampled from an adult who received the MenACWY meningococcal vaccine as a control.

This clone was observed a single time. The chain combines TRBV19 with TRBJ2-5; D is ambiguous. CDR3 length: 13 residues. CDR1 and CDR2 (germline): LNHDA, SQIVND (reference sequence). V shed 4 bases and J shed 2 bases, with 8 bases lying between them. CDR3 amino acids: CASSSAVQETQYF. The DNA for the CDR3 is TGTGCCAGTAGTAGTGCTGTTCAAGAGACCCAGTACTTC.

The chain combines TRBV7-9 with TRBJ2-2; TRBD2 matches 11 bases. The CDR3 runs to 17 residues. J was trimmed by 1 base and V by 3 bases; bases with no gene match: 4. Looked up from germline, CDR1 is SEHNR and CDR2 is FQNEAQ (reference sequence). CDR3 nucleotides: TGTGCCAGCAGCTTCCGGCTAGCGGGAGGGAACACCGGGGAGCTGTTTTTT. Its translation: CASSFRLAGGNTGELFF.

J is TRBJ2-7 and V is TRBV7-2; D uncertain. CDR1 and CDR2 from the germline V gene are SGHTA and FQGNSA. CDR3 length: 12 residues. V dropped 5 bases and J dropped 2 bases, with 7 bases sitting between them. For the CDR3, the DNA is TGTGCCAGCAGCCCTCGTCCCTACGAGCAGTACTTC. Amino acid sequence: CASSPRPYEQYF.

The J gene is TRBJ2-7, the V gene TRBV12-3 or TRBV12-4; TRBD1 matches at 9 bases. The CDR3 is 11 residues long. V was pared by 6 bases and J by 6 bases, with 0 bases of the junction left unmatched. DNA of the CDR3: TGTGCCAGCAGGACAGGGGGCGAGCAGTACTTC. This sequence encodes CASRTGGEQYF.